The present T cell receptor beta chain was sequenced within a study of beta chain features in type 1 diabetes (dated by TCRdb to the late 2010s). Regarding the research as a whole: Patients and healthy donors did not differ in mean age, gender distribution, total cell number or subset yield. A total of roughly 100,000,000 sorted cells were examined across all samples, and the number of cells per subset was strongly correlated with RNA yield. In the study, recently diagnosed type 1 diabetes patients and matched healthy donors were compared on the TCRB repertoires of their sorted circulating CD4+ T cell subsets. Regulatory and stem cell-like memory subsets were obtained from only 8 patients and roughly 8 healthy donors, while naive and central memory subsets were obtained from all 28 donors. Here is what the overall study found, with its caveats: Shorter templates might have been favored by PCR, but patient and control samples were amplified and corrected together, so both groups would have been affected equally by any skew. In all four CD4+ subsets, TCRB CDR3 length was moderately but significantly shorter in type 1 diabetes patients. The naive, central memory and regulatory TCRB repertoires appeared to resemble one another more closely among patients than among healthy donors. Because cDNA was sequenced instead of genomic DNA, highly expressing activated cells could be over-represented, though the groups showed no difference in activation or CD3 levels. Because the HLA sub-analyses included only small numbers of individuals, any influence of HLA type on TCRB rearrangement was left unresolved. Patients with type 1 diabetes made fewer insertions and deleted more nucleotides at VDJ recombination sites, implying thymic rearrangement abnormalities.

The entire amount of isolated RNA was reverse transcribed using the High Capacity cDNA Reverse Transcription Kit, so the sequenced TCRB transcripts were expressed ones. Deep immunoSEQ sequencing was performed on naive, central memory and regulatory T cell samples, with an average of about 4 million total reads per sample. Sorted cells were lysed in RLT buffer, and RNA was extracted using DNase-treated RNeasy Micro or Mini kits according to cell number. To prevent cross-contamination, each cell subset was processed individually, whereas patient and healthy donor samples were processed jointly. The immunoSEQ multiplex PCR was used to amplify TCRB sequences from cDNA, generating 87-bp fragments that spanned the CDR3 region. Sequencing of the amplicons was performed on the Illumina HiSeq platform. In the paper's pipeline: Synthetic template baselines were used to correct PCR bias computationally, reads within Hamming distance 2 were collapsed together, and singletons that could not be merged were discarded. Reads were aligned against IMGT to assign V, D and J genes, CDR3 length and insertions or deletions at six rearrangement sites. Within each subset, clonotype counts were normalized to sorted cell number, and only after that were true diversity and Gini coefficients computed with the tcR R package. Repertoire sharing was quantified using the overlap coefficient calculated on TCRB nucleotide sequences. This immuneACCESS table, as held by TCRdb, lists in-frame sequences with V and J called but not all clones. Of the missing ones, under half trace to an unresolved V gene in checked studies; the others have no known cause. The V and J calls and clone size were taken over from that table, and D and trimming were inferred from the DNA. The sample has about 150,000 clones on record, around 8.7% of them singletons. About 0.68% of the sample is held by the ten biggest clonotypes.

From a lookup of the germline V gene, CDR1 and CDR2 are SGHRS and YFSETQ. V gives up 0 bases and J gives up 4 bases, and the segment between their germline ends measures 13 bases. Spanning cysteine to phenylalanine, the CDR3 consists of 15 amino acids. This entry keeps only the CDR3 DNA: 45 bases, framed from base 1. From each donor, a single peripheral blood sample of around 120 mL on average was drawn into heparinised tubes. A BD FACSAria II and a panel including CD45RO, CCR7, CD25, CD127, CD95 and CD27 were used to sort naive, central memory, regulatory and stem cell-like memory CD4+ T cells. All sorted populations exceeded 98% purity. Right away, PBMCs were isolated by Lymphoprep density gradient centrifugation and were stained directly, with no culture step. So that batch effects would be minimized, each experiment stained and sorted samples in pairs, pairing one healthy donor with one patient.

In regard to this clone: The specificity of this receptor is unknown. Base-call qualities are not available, and no considerably larger clone is one nucleotide away.

The chain links TRBV5-1 with TRBJ1-2, with TRBD1 tentatively as D gene (5 bases match). The clonotype originates from a young man in good health. Material for sequencing was central memory CD4+ T cells from blood. The CDR3 corresponds to CASSLVVPGVYGYTF. The DNA sequence is given as TGCGCCAGCAGCTTGGTGGTTCCGGGGGTCTATGGCTACACCTTC. Here the CDR3 is joined to the reference TRBV5-1 and TRBJ1-2 genes, and the full variable domain is: KAGVTQTPRYLIKTRGQQVTLSCSPISGHRSVSWYQQTPGQGLQFLFEYFSETQRNKGNFPGRFSGRQFSNSRSEMNVSTLELGDSALYLCASSLVVPGVYGYTFGSGTRLTVV.